This entry lists 14 T cell receptor beta chains sequenced from one sample in a study of prognosis after radiotherapy for stage I lung cancer. Two-round multiplex PCR on genomic DNA was the method by which TCR beta CDR3 was amplified. Primers were specific to each TRBV and TRBJ gene in first-round PCR. TCRdb called the multiplex PCR reads again in MiXCR, with one record for every CDR3 protein. The table records about 18,000 distinct CDR3 sequences, approximately 15% of them present only once. The sequenced sample was PBMCs, obtained before or after stereotactic body radiation therapy (not recorded which). The receptors stem from a donor at least 50 years old with non-small cell lung cancer.

This clonotype has a count of ten or more. The chain is built from TRBV20-1 and TRBJ1-6; TRBD1 might be the D (5 bases). The CDR3 runs to 19 residues. From germline, CDR1 is DFQATT and CDR2 SNEGSKA (reference sequence). V was shortened by 1 base and J by 5 bases, with 24 bases between the two germline ends. CDR3 region: CSARAQTGTYYGDNSPLHF. The CDR3 DNA reads as TGCAGTGCTAGAGCACAAACCGGGACTTATTATGGGGATAATTCACCCCTCCACTTT.

V is TRBV28 and J is TRBJ2-1; 8 bases fit TRBD2. V lost 5 bases and J lost 4; bases outside the gene matches: 16. Germline values: CDR1 MDHEN, CDR2 SYDVKM. The CDR3 is 18 amino acids. The CDR3 is CASSTMAGGGGIYNEQFF. For the CDR3, the DNA is TGTGCCAGCAGTACAATGGCGGGGGGCGGAGGAATATACAATGAGCAGTTCTTC.

In the case of this clonotype: This is likely an artifact of a read error, given a far larger clone one base away. In this CDR3 the conserved last residue, phenylalanine or tryptophan, is missing, so a read error is likely. The V and J genes are TRBV7-9 and TRBJ1-2, with TRBD1 matching over 8 bases. Per germline, CDR1 SEHNR and CDR2 FQNEAQ (reference sequence). V lost 5 bases and J lost 4; bases outside the gene matches: 12. The CDR3 covers 16 residues. The DNA for the CDR3 is TGTGCCAGCAGCATAGGACAGGGTCGGAACCTCTATGGCTACACCCTC. Translating gives CASSIGQGRNLYGYTL.

This clonotype has a count of ten or more. This sequence joins TRBV24-1 and TRBJ1-5, with unresolved D. The CDR3 has 14 residues. Deletions cut 8 bases from V and 0 bases from J, with 10 bases between. CDR1 is KGHDR and CDR2 is SFDVKD in the germline V gene. The CDR3 is CATTRGNSNQPQHF. In DNA form, the CDR3 reads TGTGCCACCACCAGAGGGAATAGCAATCAGCCCCAGCATTTT.

This clonotype was detected many times. The J gene is TRBJ2-2, the V gene TRBV3-1; unclear D gene. This CDR3 contains 12 residues. CDR1 and CDR2 from the germline V gene are LGHDT and YNNKEL (reference sequence). V gave up 4 bases and J gave up 7 bases, with 7 bases separating them. CDR3 sequence (DNA): TGTGCCAGCAGCCGTCTGAACGGGGAGCTGTTTTTT. It codes for CASSRLNGELFF.

This clonotype appeared many times. This chain joins TRBV11-2 and TRBJ2-7; D not resolved. There are 13 residues in the CDR3. V was pared by 0 bases and J by 3 bases, with 6 bases between. Germline V CDR1 and CDR2: SGHAT, FQNNGV. CDR3 protein: CASSLDVDYEQYV. DNA for the CDR3: TGTGCCAGCAGCTTAGACGTAGACTACGAGCAGTACGTC.

This clonotype was observed many times. This sequence may be a read error, since a much larger clone differs from it by one base. The chain carries TRBV2 and TRBJ2-3, with D possibly TRBD1 on 6 matching bases. This CDR3 has 14 amino acids. The germline V gene encodes CDR1 SNHLY and CDR2 FYNNEI. V dropped 10 bases and J dropped 0 bases, with 14 bases sitting between them. The CDR3 bases are TGTGCCACCAAGGGTCAGGGGAGCACAGATACGCAGTATTTT. Amino acid sequence: CATKGQGSTDTQYF.

Comment on this clonotype: A read error is possible here, since a much larger clone lies one base away. The chain uses TRBV6-2 or TRBV6-3 and TRBJ2-5, with D perhaps matching TRBD2 (6 bases). The CDR3 has 16 residues. The ends were cut back, 4 bases at V and 9 bases at J, with 24 bases in the middle. Germline CDR1 is MNHEY and CDR2 is SVGEGT. CDR3 in DNA: TGTGCCAGCAGTTGCTCGTACGGGCTAGCCGGGGAGGCCCAGTACTTC. It codes for CASSCSYGLAGEAQYF.

The V gene is TRBV12-3 or TRBV12-4, the J gene TRBJ2-7; 7 bases align to TRBD2. The CDR3 has 14 residues. V lost 5 bases, J lost 7 bases, and 11 bases stayed unmatched. CDR3 in amino acids: CASSIGLGGREQYF. The CDR3 DNA is TGTGCCAGCAGTATTGGACTAGGAGGGCGGGAGCAGTACTTC.

In this sample, this clonotype turned up many times. This chain connects TRBV9 to TRBJ2-7; D is possibly TRBD2 (6 bases). Germline V lookup: CDR1 SGDLS, CDR2 YYNGEE. CDR3 size: 15 residues. Trimming removed 0 bases at V and 3 bases at J, with 13 bases between. The CDR3 sequence: CASSVGGERFYEQYF. CDR3 nucleotides: TGTGCCAGCAGCGTAGGGGGGGAGCGCTTCTACGAGCAGTACTTC.

This clonotype ranks as medium-sized (0.01 to 0.1%). The chain carries TRBV6-5 and TRBJ2-1; possibly TRBD1 or TRBD2 for D (5 bases each). This CDR3 contains 17 residues. Germline CDR1 and CDR2: MNHEY and SVGAGI. The V end lost 0 bases, the J end lost 4 bases, and 16 bases lay between the germline ends. CDR3 amino acids: CASSYSRGVRRYNEQFF. The CDR3 DNA sequence: TGTGCCAGCAGTTACTCGAGAGGGGTGCGGAGATACAATGAGCAGTTCTTC.

This clonotype was seen many times. The rearrangement links TRBV28 to TRBJ2-6, with D unresolved. Germline CDR1 and CDR2: MDHEN and SYDVKM. The CDR3 length is 16 residues. V lost 5 bases, J lost 0 bases, and 11 bases lay in between. The CDR3 coding sequence is TGTGCCAGCAGTACACGTACCTACTCTGGGGCCAACGTCCTGACTTTC. Its translation is CASSTRTYSGANVLTF.

In its sample, this clonotype was seen many times. The rearrangement links TRBV28 to TRBJ2-2; D is undetermined. CDR1 and CDR2 (germline): MDHEN, SYDVKM. V lost 3 bases, J lost 7 bases, and 3 bases lay in between. CDR3 length: 11 residues. This CDR3 reads CASSFGGELFF. CDR3 bases: TGTGCCAGCAGTTTTGGCGGGGAGCTGTTTTTT.

Note on this clonotype: Only one base separates this from a far larger clonotype, so it likely reflects a read error. This sequence joins TRBV19 and TRBJ2-1, with 7 bases aligning to TRBD2. The germline CDR1 and CDR2 sequences are LNHDA and SQIVND (reference sequence). The trim removed 0 bases at V and 10 bases at J, leaving 9 bases unmatched. The CDR3 has 15 amino acids. CDR3 bases: TGTGCCAGTAGTATAGATGGGCGGGAGCACTACGAGCAGTTCTTC. Residues: CASSIDGREHYEQFF.